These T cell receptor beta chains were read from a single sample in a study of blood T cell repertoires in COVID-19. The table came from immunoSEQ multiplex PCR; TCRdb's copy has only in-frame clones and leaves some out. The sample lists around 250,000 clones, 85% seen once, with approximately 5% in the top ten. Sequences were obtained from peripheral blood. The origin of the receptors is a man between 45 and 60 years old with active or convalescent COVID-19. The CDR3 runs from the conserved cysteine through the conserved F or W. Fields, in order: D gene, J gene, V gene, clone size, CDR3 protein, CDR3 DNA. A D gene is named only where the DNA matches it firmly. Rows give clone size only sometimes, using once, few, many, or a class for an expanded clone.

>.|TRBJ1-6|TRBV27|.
CASRVSNSPLHF
TGTGCCAGCCGGGTTTCAAATTCACCCCTCCACTTT
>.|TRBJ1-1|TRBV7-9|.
CASSPRGTEAFF
TGTGCCAGCAGCCCTCGAGGGACTGAAGCTTTCTTT
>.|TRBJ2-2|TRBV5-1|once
CASSSIGQSTGELFF
TGCGCCAGCAGCTCGATAGGACAGTCCACCGGGGAGCTGTTTTTT
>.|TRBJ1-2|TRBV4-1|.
CASSQVTANYGYTF
TGCGCCAGCAGCCAAGTCACAGCTAACTATGGCTACACCTTC
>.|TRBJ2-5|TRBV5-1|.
CASSSDRRETQYF
TGCGCCAGCAGCTCAGACAGGCGAGAGACCCAGTACTTC
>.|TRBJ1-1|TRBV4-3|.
CASSQGYGSAGEAFF
TGCGCCAGCAGCCAAGGGTATGGGAGCGCGGGAGAAGCTTTCTTT
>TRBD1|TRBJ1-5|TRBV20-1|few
CSASREGAFNQPQHF
TGCAGTGCTAGTCGGGAGGGGGCTTTCAATCAGCCCCAGCATTTT
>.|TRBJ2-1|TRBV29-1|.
CSVVGQLYNEQFF
TGCAGCGTTGTGGGACAACTCTACAATGAGCAGTTCTTC
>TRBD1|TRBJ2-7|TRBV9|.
CASSIGTAYEQYF
TGTGCCAGCAGCATAGGGACAGCCTATGAGCAGTACTTC
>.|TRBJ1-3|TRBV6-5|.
CASSYSNSGNTIYF
TGTGCCAGCAGTTACTCTAACTCTGGAAACACCATATATTTT
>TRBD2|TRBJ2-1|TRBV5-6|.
CASSLAGLGNYNEQFF
TGTGCCAGCAGCTTGGCAGGACTAGGAAATTACAATGAGCAGTTCTTC
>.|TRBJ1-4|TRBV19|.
CASSPSPGTNEKLFF
TGTGCCAGTAGTCCAAGCCCGGGTACTAATGAAAAACTGTTTTTT
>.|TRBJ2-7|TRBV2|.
CASSKDRYEQYF
TGTGCCAGCAGTAAGGACAGATACGAGCAGTACTTC
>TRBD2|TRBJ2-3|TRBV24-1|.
CATSEGLALTDTQYF
TGTGCCACCAGTGAAGGACTAGCGCTTACAGATACGCAGTATTTT
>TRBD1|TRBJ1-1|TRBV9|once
CASSFGRDRGPTEAFF
TGTGCCAGCAGCTTCGGCCGGGACAGGGGGCCCACTGAAGCTTTCTTT
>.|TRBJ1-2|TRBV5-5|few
CASSLWRTANYGYTF
TGTGCCAGCAGCTTGTGGCGGACAGCTAACTATGGCTACACCTTC
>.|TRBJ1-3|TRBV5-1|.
CASSQGLVDTIYF
TGCGCCAGCAGCCAGGGACTAGTGGACACCATATATTTT
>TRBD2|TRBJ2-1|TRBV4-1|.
CASSPPYGTSGRSTYNEQFF
TGCGCCAGCAGCCCGCCTTACGGGACTAGCGGGAGAAGCACCTACAATGAGCAGTTCTTC
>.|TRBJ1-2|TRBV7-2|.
CASSLGRAKGGYTF
TGTGCCAGCAGCCTCGGGAGGGCTAAGGGTGGCTACACCTTC
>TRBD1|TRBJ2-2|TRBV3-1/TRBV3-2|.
CASRPGTGNTGELFF
TGTGCCAGCAGACCCGGGACAGGGAACACCGGGGAGCTGTTTTTT
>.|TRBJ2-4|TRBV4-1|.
CASSHGPRERVAKNIQYF
TGCGCCAGCAGCCACGGGCCTCGGGAAAGAGTAGCCAAAAACATTCAGTACTTC
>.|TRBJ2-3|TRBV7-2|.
CASSLTDNGASTDTQYF
TGTGCCAGCAGCTTAACAGACAATGGGGCTAGCACAGATACGCAGTATTTT
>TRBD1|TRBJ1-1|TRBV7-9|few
CASSPIGQGRTEAFF
TGTGCCAGCAGCCCAATCGGACAGGGTAGAACTGAAGCTTTCTTT
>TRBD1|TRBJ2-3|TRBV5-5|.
CASRPGQGAGYGTQYF
TGTGCCAGCAGACCGGGACAGGGGGCTGGGTATGGTACGCAGTATTTT
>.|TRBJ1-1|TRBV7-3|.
CASSLGPHTEAFF
TGTGCCAGCAGCTTAGGCCCTCACACTGAAGCTTTCTTT
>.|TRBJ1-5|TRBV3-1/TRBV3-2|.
CASSQDPRGFGNQPQHF
TGTGCCAGCAGCCAAGATCCAAGGGGTTTCGGCAATCAGCCCCAGCATTTT
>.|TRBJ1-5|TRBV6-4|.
CASSAEAGNQPQHF
TGTGCCAGCAGTGCGGAGGCAGGCAATCAGCCCCAGCATTTT
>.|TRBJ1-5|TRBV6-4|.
CASSDPRQGLNGPQHF
TGTGCCAGCAGTGACCCCCGTCAGGGACTTAACGGGCCCCAGCATTTT
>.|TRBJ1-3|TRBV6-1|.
CASSDGPGSISGNTIYF
TGTGCCAGCAGTGACGGTCCAGGTTCCATCTCTGGAAACACCATATATTTT
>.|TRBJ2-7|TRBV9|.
CASSVHPGSIDEQYF
TGTGCCAGCAGCGTCCACCCCGGGAGTATTGACGAGCAGTACTTC
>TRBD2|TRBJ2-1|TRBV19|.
CASSIPGVAGYNEQFF
TGTGCCAGTAGTATCCCGGGGGTAGCGGGGTACAATGAGCAGTTCTTC
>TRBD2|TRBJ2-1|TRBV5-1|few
CASSPTSGTYNEQFF
TGCGCCAGCAGCCCGACTAGCGGGACTTACAATGAGCAGTTCTTC
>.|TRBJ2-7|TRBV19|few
CASSQAAGTYEQYF
TGTGCCAGTAGTCAAGCGGCCGGAACCTACGAGCAGTACTTC
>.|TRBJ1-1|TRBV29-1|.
CSVEDEAVSGRMNTEAFF
TGCAGCGTTGAAGATGAAGCAGTTTCGGGGAGGATGAACACTGAAGCTTTCTTT
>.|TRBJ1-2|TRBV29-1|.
CSVNRNLNYGYTF
TGCAGCGTTAACAGAAACCTTAACTATGGCTACACCTTC
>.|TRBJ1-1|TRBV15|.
CATSRGGSMNTEAFF
TGTGCCACCAGCAGAGGCGGCAGCATGAACACTGAAGCTTTCTTT
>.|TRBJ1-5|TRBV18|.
CASSPRGNQPQHF
TGTGCCAGCTCCCCTCGGGGCAATCAGCCCCAGCATTTT
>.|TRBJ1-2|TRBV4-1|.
CASSPPTRGNYGYTF
TGCGCCAGCAGCCCCCCGACCCGGGGAAACTATGGCTACACCTTC
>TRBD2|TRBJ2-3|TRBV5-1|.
CASSSLAAGISTDTQYF
TGCGCCAGCAGCTCCCTAGCGGCGGGAATAAGCACAGATACGCAGTATTTT
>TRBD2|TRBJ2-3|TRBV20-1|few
CSVAGTDTQYF
TGCAGTGTAGCGGGAACAGATACGCAGTATTTT
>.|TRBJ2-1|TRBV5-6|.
CASKRVGLLYNEQFF
TGTGCCAGCAAAAGAGTCGGGTTACTTTACAATGAGCAGTTCTTC
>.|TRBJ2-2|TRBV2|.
CASRQSNTGELFF
TGTGCCAGCAGACAGTCGAACACCGGGGAGCTGTTTTTT
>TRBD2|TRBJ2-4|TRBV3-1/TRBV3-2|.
CASSQESASGRTKNIQYF
TGTGCCAGCAGCCAAGAATCGGCTAGCGGGAGGACCAAAAACATTCAGTACTTC
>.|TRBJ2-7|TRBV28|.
CASSLDRDYEQYF
TGTGCCAGCAGTTTAGATCGGGACTACGAGCAGTACTTC
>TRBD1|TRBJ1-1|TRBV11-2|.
CASSLGGRGPMNTEAFF
TGTGCCAGCAGCTTAGGAGGCAGGGGGCCGATGAACACTGAAGCTTTCTTT
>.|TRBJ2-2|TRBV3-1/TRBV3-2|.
CASSPRDNGELFF
TGTGCCAGCAGTCCCCGCGACAACGGGGAGCTGTTTTTT
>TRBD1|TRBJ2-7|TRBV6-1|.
CASSDPGTGTEQYF
TGTGCCAGCAGTGATCCCGGGACAGGGACCGAGCAGTACTTC
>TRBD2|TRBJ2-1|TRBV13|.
CASIRAGGRNEQFF
TGTGCCAGCATAAGGGCGGGAGGGCGGAATGAGCAGTTCTTC
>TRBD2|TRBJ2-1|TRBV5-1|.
CASSLHLAGYNEQFF
TGCGCCAGCAGCTTGCACCTAGCGGGCTACAATGAGCAGTTCTTC
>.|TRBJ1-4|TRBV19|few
CASSEGEKLFF
TGTGCCAGTAGTGAGGGGGAGAAACTGTTTTTT
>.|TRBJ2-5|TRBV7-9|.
CASSWESSQTQYF
TGTGCCAGCAGTTGGGAGAGTAGCCAGACCCAGTACTTC
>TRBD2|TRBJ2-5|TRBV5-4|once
CASSLAASGGQETQYF
TGTGCCAGCAGCTTGGCGGCTAGCGGGGGCCAAGAGACCCAGTACTTC
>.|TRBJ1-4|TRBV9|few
CASSGQGAVGEKLFF
TGTGCCAGCAGCGGTCAAGGGGCGGTCGGTGAAAAACTGTTTTTT